This T cell receptor (beta chain) was captured by sequencing in a study of cytomegalovirus exposure and HLA in healthy donors. The PCR had 60 Vbeta and 13 Jbeta primers. Sequencing used immunoSEQ multiplex PCR; TCRdb keeps in-frame clones, though not all of them. The sample shows some 180,000 clones, roughly 87% of them seen only once. Study results and limitations: A later analysis reportedly found that, within productive TCRs, an Asian-associated ancestry cluster had fewer N-insertions than the mean observed across the roughly 700 donors. A later look showed TCR association rates differing by HLA locus, highest for DRB1 and lowest for HLA-C.

With respect to this clone: Its antigen is not known.

The sequenced sample consisted of PBMCs. The clonotype comes from a man aged 35-49 years in good health and CMV-seronegative.

The CDR3 reads CASSLAVTVGNTIYF. The CDR3 coding sequence is TGTGCCAGCAGTTTGGCCGTGACAGTTGGAAACACCATATATTTT. J is TRBJ1-3 and V is TRBV28, with D tentatively TRBD1 (5 bases). The germline V and J ends were trimmed by 3 bases and 3 bases, with 12 bases remaining between them. This CDR3 is 15 amino acids long. Germline V lookup: CDR1 MDHEN, CDR2 SYDVKM.